The present T cell receptor (beta chain) was sequenced within a study of blood T cell repertoires in COVID-19. Background on the study: T cells, B-cell-depleted T cells, or PBMCs supplied cDNA or gDNA.

In the study's own analysis: Estimation of nucleated cell counts was performed using reference gene primer amplification. Profiling relied on immunoSEQ multiplex PCR, and the TCRdb table lists in-frame clones only, not all of them. Clone size and the V and J calls come from that table; the DNA yielded D and trimming. The sample carries more than 150,000 clones, 86% recorded once. The sample holds a few counts of this clone. Trimming removed 4 bases at V and 4 bases at J, with 8 bases between. The V gene's germline CDR1 is SGHRS and CDR2 YFSETQ. The CDR3 extends over 12 amino acids. The chain links TRBV5-1 to TRBJ1-2, with no clear D. The sequencing input was peripheral blood. The receptor was derived from a woman aged 70-85 years with acute or convalescent COVID-19. CDR3 nucleotide sequence: TGCGCCAGCAGCGAGGGAGTCTATGGCTACACCTTC. It is translated as CASSEGVYGYTF.